Sequencing of this TCR beta chain was carried out in a study of CD8+ T cells in alopecia areata. On this clone: The antigen is unknown.

RNA, once extracted, was reverse transcribed into cDNA for use as the sequencing template. Clones were read by immunoSEQ multiplex PCR, and TCRdb kept only the in-frame ones, dropping some. The sample lists around 50,000 clones, almost 97% occurring once. Broader study findings: Researchers reported that TCR sharing among patients proved less clear than in mice, possibly HLA-linked.

V was pared by 0 bases and J by 1 base, with 7 bases of the junction left unmatched. Looked up from germline, CDR1 is SGHTA and CDR2 is FQGNSA. The length of the CDR3 is 17 residues. The TCR comes from a human donor with alopecia areata. The gene calls are TRBV7-2 and TRBJ2-3; 7 bases line up with TRBD2. The specimen comprised CD8+ T cells sorted from blood, sampled at week 0. CDR3 DNA sequence: TGTGCCAGCAGCTTAGCGATAGCTAGCGGACGCACAGATACGCAGTATTTT. This codes for CASSLAIASGRTDTQYF.